This T cell receptor (beta chain) was retrieved from a study of T cells in Graves' hyperthyroidism and ophthalmopathy. Whole-study context: The blood sample was taken at first diagnosis, before treatment began. Study-level findings and limits: Ophthalmopathy was identified by the model a median about 6 months ahead of onset.

Stability of Graves' hyperthyroidism was defined as absent ophthalmopathy progression within 18 months. The hyperthyroidism was newly diagnosed and had lasted under 2 months; the patients were aged 18 to 65. With 0 bases removed from V and 5 bases from J, the gap between germline ends came to 9 bases. Germline assignment: CDR1 SGHRS and CDR2 YFSETQ. This CDR3 is 14 amino acids long. Amplified regions were TCR beta CDR3 sequences from RNA transcripts. HTBI primers were the set used in a first-round RT-PCR of the TCR CDR3. One entry per CDR3 protein results from TCRdb running MiXCR on the multiplex PCR reads. There are some 620,000 distinct CDR3 sequences in the sample; 15% to 20% occur only once, and 3% to 4% lies in the top ten. This clonotype has at least ten counts. Its antigen is currently unknown.

The source of this sequence is a woman in her twenties or thirties with Graves' hyperthyroidism. The material sequenced was blood. V usage is TRBV5-1 and J usage is TRBJ2-1; D is perhaps TRBD2 (6 bases). For the CDR3, the DNA is TGCGCCAGCAGCTTGGGACTAGGTAACAATGAGCAGTTCTTC. It yields the protein CASSLGLGNNEQFF. Combining the CDR3 with reference TRBV5-1 and TRBJ2-1 gives the whole variable domain KAGVTQTPRYLIKTRGQQVTLSCSPISGHRSVSWYQQTPGQGLQFLFEYFSETQRNKGNFPGRFSGRQFSNSRSEMNVSTLELGDSALYLCASSLGLGNNEQFFGPGTRLTVL.